What follows are 4 T cell receptor beta chains derived from one specimen sequenced in a study of blood T cells in healthy people across ages. PCR was performed a second time for about 6 to 12 cycles using a sample-barcoded 5' primer and a J-beta primer mix. MiXCR, applied by TCRdb to the 5' RACE reads, yields one record per CDR3 protein. The repertoire includes 1,500,000 or so distinct CDR3 sequences, less than 45% of them detected once, and about 3.8% sits in the top ten. Sequenced: blood. Every receptor here comes from a woman aged 18-29 years in good health.

This clonotype occurred many times. The chain links TRBV9 to TRBJ2-5; TRBD2 is a possible D gene (5 bases). Germline CDR1 and CDR2: SGDLS and YYNGEE. The length of the CDR3 is 16 residues. V gave up 4 bases and J gave up 6 bases, with 22 bases separating them. The CDR3 loop reads CASSSLSGRVRKTQYF. The CDR3 DNA reads as TGTGCCAGCAGCTCACTGTCTGGGCGGGTGAGAAAGACCCAGTACTTC.

This clonotype has a single count. This sequence joins TRBV28 and TRBJ1-5; no clear D. The V end was cut by 7 bases, the J end by 4 bases, with 8 bases between. This CDR3 comprises 12 residues. Germline values: CDR1 MDHEN, CDR2 SYDVKM. CDR3 sequence (DNA): TGTGCCAGCACACATGAGAATCAGCCCCAGCATTTT. Translating gives CASTHENQPQHF.

The chain is built from TRBV29-1 and TRBJ2-1; D unresolved. The closer fit of TRBJ2-7 to the DNA end suggests the J call may be wrong. The CDR3 covers 13 residues. Germline V gene sequence: CDR1 SQVTM, CDR2 ANQGSEA. CDR3 protein: CSVWTSSYNEQYF. The CDR3 DNA reads as TGCAGCGTCTGGACGTCCTCCTACAATGAGCAGTACTTC.

This chain joins TRBV4-3 and TRBJ2-7; D may be TRBD2 (6 bases). The ends were cut back, 0 bases at V and 7 bases at J, with 19 bases in the middle. Germline assignment: CDR1 LGHNA and CDR2 YSLEER. This CDR3 has 16 residues. The CDR3, as DNA: TGCGCCAGCAGCCAAGAATTTAGCGGAACCCACAATGAGCAGTACTTC. It translates to CASSQEFSGTHNEQYF.